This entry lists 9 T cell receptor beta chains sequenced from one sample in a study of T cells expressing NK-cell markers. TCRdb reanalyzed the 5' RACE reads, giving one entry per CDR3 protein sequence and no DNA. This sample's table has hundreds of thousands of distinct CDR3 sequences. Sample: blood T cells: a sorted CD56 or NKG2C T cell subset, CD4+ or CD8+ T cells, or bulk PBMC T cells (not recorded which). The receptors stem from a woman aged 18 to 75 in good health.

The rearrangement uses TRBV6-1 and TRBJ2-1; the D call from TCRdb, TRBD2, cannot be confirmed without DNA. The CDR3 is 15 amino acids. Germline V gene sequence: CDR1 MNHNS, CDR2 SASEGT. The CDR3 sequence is CASSVSGRIYNEQFF.

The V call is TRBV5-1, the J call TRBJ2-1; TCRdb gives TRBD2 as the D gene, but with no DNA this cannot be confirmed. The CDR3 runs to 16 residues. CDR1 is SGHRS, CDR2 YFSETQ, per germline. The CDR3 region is CASSARAGTSDNEQFF.

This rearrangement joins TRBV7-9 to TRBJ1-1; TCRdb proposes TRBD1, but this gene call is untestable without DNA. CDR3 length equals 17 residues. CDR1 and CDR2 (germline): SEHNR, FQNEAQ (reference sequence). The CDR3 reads CASSLGGVWGADTEAFF.

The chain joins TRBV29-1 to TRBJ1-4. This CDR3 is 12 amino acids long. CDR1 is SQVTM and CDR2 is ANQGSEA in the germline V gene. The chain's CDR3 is CSVGRINEKLFF.

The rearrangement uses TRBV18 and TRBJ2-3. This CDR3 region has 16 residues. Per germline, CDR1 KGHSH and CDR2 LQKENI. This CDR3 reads CASSPPVYQSTDTQYF.

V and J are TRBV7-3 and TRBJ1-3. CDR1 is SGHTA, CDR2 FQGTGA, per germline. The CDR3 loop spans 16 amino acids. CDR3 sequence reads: CASSLNPGLAGNTIYF.

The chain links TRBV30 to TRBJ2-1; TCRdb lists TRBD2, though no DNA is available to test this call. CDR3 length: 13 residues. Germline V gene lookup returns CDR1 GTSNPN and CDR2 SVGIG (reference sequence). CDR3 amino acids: CAWVAGVYNEQFF.

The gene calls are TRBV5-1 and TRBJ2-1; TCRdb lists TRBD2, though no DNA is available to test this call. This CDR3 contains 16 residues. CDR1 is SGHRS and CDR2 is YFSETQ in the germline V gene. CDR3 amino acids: CASSTVRTSGGNEQFF.

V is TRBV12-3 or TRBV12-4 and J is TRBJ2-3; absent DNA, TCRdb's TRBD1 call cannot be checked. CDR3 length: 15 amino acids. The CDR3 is CASNLAGGSTDTQYF.